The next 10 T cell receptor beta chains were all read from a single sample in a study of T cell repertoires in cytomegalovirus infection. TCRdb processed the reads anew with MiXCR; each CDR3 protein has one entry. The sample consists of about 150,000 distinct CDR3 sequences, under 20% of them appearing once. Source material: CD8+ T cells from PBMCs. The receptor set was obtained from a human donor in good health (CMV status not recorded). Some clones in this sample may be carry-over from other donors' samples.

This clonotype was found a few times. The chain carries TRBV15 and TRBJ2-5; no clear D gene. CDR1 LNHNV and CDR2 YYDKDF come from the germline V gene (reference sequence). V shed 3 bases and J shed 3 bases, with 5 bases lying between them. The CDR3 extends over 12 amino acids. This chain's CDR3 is CATSSGEETQYF. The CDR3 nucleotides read TGTGCCACCAGCAGTGGCGAAGAGACCCAGTACTTC.

The chain's CDR3 is CASSFVSREGPRTDTQYF. The CDR3 DNA is TGTGCCAGCAGTTTCGTCTCCCGGGAGGGCCCACGCACAGATACGCAGTATTTT. This chain joins TRBV28 and TRBJ2-3, with 8 bases lining up with TRBD2. The CDR3 contains 18 residues. Germline-derived CDR1 and CDR2 are MDHEN and SYDVKM. J gave up 1 base and V 3 bases, and 12 bases lay outside the gene matches. The full variable domain, completed using reference TRBV28 and TRBJ2-3, is DVKVTQSSRYLVKRTGEKVFLECVQDMDHENMFWYRQDPGLGLRLIYFSYDVKMKEKGDIPEGYSVSREKKERFSLILESASTNQTSMYLCASSFVSREGPRTDTQYFGPGTRLTVL.

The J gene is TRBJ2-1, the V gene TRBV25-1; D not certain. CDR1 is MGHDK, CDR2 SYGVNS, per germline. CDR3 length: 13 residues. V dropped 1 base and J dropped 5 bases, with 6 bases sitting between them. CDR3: CASSEFGDNEQFF. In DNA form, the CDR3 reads TGTGCCAGCAGTGAATTTGGAGACAATGAGCAGTTCTTC.

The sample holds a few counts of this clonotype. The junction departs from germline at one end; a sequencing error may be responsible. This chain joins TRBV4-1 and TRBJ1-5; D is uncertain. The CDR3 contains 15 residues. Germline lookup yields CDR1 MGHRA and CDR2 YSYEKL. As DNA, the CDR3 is TGCACCAGCAGCCAAGTGCACGGGAGCAATCAGCCCCAGCATTTT. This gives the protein CTSSQVHGSNQPQHF.

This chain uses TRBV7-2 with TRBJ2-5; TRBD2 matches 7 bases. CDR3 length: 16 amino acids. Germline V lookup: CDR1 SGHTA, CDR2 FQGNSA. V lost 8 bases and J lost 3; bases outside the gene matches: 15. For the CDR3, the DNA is TGTGCCAGCCCCGAGGTACCTTCGGGGGGAGAAGAGACCCAGTACTTC. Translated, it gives CASPEVPSGGEETQYF.

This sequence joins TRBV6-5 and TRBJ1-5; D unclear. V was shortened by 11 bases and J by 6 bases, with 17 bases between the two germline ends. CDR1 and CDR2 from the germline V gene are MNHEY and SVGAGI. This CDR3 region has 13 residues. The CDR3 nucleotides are TGTGCCGTGGCGGAGGGCGCCATTCAGCCCCAGCATTTT. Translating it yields CAVAEGAIQPQHF.

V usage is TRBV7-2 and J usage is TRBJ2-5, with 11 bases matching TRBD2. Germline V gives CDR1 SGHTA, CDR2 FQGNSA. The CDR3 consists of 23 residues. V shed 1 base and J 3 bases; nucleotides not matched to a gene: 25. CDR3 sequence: CASSLVSRDRISGLAGGEETQYF. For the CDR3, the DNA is TGTGCCAGCAGCTTAGTTTCTAGGGACAGGATTAGTGGACTAGCGGGTGGGGAAGAGACCCAGTACTTC.

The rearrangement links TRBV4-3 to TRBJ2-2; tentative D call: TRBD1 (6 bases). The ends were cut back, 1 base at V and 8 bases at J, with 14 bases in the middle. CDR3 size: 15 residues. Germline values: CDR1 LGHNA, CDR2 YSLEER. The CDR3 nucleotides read TGCGCCAGCAGCCAAGCTGACAGGCCGGGAGGGGAGCTGTTTTTT. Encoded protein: CASSQADRPGGELFF.

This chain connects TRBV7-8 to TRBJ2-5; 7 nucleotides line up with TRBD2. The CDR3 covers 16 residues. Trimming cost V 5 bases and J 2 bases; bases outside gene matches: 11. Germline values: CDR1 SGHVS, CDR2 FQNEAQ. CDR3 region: CASSSGAWDVQETQYF. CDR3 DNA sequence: TGTGCCAGCAGCAGCGGGGCCTGGGATGTACAAGAGACCCAGTACTTC.

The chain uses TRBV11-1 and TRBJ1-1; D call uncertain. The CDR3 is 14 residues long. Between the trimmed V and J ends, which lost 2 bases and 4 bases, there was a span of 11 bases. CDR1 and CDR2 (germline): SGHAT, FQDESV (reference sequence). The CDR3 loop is CASSLTSGRTEAFF. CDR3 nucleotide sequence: TGTGCCAGCAGCTTAACCTCAGGCCGCACTGAAGCTTTCTTT.